This T cell receptor (beta chain) emerged from a study of T-cell reconstitution after alpha-beta-depleted transplantation in children. General study points: Elevated TCRbeta diversity at day 60 was traced, in some patients, to surviving recipient T cells and thymic progenitors. Most T-cell counts and diversity one year after the transplant came from T cells that were newly produced. Several hundred rapidly expanded clones from non-depleted graft cells reportedly supplied alpha-beta T cells about two months post-transplant.

This clonotype was found a few times. The antigen remains undetermined. Trimming took off 4 bases at V and 8 bases at J, with 9 bases between the two ends. Germline loops: CDR1 LGHDT, CDR2 YNNKEL (reference sequence). The CDR3 loop spans 12 amino acids. Unique molecular identifiers were incorporated when the TCRbeta library was constructed. From the PCR reads, TCRdb called clonotypes with MiXCR, one entry per CDR3 protein. The profile shows approximately 27,000 distinct CDR3 sequences, roughly a sixth of them singletons. J is TRBJ2-1 and V is TRBV3-1; tentatively, D is TRBD1 (5 bases). Sequencing used PBMCs, mostly from graft donor cells, obtained 60 days after TCRalphabeta/CD19-depleted stem cell transplant. The clonotype originates from a male patient aged 2 to 9 who had a stem cell transplant for acute lymphoblastic leukemia, so the T cells may come from the graft donor. DNA of the CDR3: TGTGCCAGCAGCCCCCGACAGTATGAGCAGTTCTTC. Translating gives CASSPRQYEQFF.